This T cell receptor beta chain stems from a study of blood T cell repertoires in COVID-19. Turning to the study itself: Whether acute or convalescent, the COVID-19 samples came from the United States, Italy and Spain. PBMCs, B-cell-depleted T cells, or T cells were the source of the cDNA or gDNA that made up the material.

Participants had their cohort set by participant-reported clinical history. Germline V CDR1 and CDR2: SGHRS, YFSETQ. The V gene lost 0 bases and the J gene lost 2 bases, with 18 bases spanning the gap. The CDR3 consists of 18 residues. Measured with immunoSEQ multiplex PCR; TCRdb has only the in-frame clones, and not every one. Here the sample spans roughly 260,000 clones, 80% to 90% being singletons. The chain carries TRBV5-1 and TRBJ1-5; D perhaps matches TRBD1 (6 bases). The source material was PBMCs or T cells enriched from blood (not recorded which). This sequence was found in a woman between 45 and 65 years old who had recovered from COVID-19. The CDR3 sequence is CASSLAEPGGRGNQPQHF. CDR3 in DNA: TGCGCCAGCAGCTTGGCCGAACCCGGGGGGCGGGGCAATCAGCCCCAGCATTTT. The complete variable domain, with remaining parts taken from reference TRBV5-1 and TRBJ1-5, reads KAGVTQTPRYLIKTRGQQVTLSCSPISGHRSVSWYQQTPGQGLQFLFEYFSETQRNKGNFPGRFSGRQFSNSRSEMNVSTLELGDSALYLCASSLAEPGGRGNQPQHFGDGTRLSIL.